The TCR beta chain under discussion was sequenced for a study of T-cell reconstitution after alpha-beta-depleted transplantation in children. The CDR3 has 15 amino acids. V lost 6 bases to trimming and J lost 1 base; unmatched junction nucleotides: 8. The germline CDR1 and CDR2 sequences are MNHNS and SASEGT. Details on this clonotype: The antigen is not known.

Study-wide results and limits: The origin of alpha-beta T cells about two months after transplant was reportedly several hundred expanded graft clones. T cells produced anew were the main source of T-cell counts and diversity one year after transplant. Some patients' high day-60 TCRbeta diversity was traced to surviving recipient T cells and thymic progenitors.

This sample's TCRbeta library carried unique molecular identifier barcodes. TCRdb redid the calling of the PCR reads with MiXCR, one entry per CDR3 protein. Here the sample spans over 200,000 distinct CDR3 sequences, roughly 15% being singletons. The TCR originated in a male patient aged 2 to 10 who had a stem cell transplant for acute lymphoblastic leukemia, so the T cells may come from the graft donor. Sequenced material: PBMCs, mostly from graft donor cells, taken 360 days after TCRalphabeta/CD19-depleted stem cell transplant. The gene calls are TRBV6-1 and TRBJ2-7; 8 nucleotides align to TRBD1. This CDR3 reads CASRPGQGRSYEQYF. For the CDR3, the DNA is TGTGCCAGCAGGCCAGGACAGGGTAGGTCCTACGAGCAGTACTTC.